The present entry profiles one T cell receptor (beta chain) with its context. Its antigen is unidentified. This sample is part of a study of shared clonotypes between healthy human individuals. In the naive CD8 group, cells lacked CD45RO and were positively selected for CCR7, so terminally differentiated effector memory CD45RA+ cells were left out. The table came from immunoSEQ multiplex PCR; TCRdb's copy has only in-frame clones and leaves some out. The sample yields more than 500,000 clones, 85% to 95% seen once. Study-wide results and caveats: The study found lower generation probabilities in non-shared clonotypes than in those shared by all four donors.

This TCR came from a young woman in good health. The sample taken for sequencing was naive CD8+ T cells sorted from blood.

The CDR3 protein is CASSSTGGSEKLFF. Here the CDR3 DNA reads TGTGCCAGCAGTTCGACAGGGGGCAGTGAAAAACTGTTTTTT. The chain joins TRBV27 to TRBJ1-4, with TRBD1 matching 10 bases. Losses at the gene ends were 4 bases for V and 7 bases for J; bases not matched to a gene: 3. The CDR3 has 14 residues. The germline V gene encodes CDR1 MNHEY and CDR2 SMNVEV (reference sequence).